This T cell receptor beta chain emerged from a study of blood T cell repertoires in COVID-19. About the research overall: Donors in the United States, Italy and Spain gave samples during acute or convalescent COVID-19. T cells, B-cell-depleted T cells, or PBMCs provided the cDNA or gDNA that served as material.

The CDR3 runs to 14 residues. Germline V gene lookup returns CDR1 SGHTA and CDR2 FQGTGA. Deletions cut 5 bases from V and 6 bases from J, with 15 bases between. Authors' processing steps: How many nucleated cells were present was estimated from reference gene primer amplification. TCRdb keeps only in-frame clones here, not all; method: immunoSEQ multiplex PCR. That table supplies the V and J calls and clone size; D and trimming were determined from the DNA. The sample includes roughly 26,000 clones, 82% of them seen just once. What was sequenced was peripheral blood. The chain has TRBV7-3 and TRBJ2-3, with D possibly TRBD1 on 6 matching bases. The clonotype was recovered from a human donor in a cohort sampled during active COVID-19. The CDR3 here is CASSPTPGVDTQYF. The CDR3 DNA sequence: TGTGCCAGCAGCCCGACGCCAGGGGTGGATACGCAGTATTTT. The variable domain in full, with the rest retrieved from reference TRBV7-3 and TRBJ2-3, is GAGVSQTPSNKVTEKGKYVELRCDPISGHTALYWYRQSLGQGPEFLIYFQGTGAADDSGLPNDRFFAVRPEGSVSTLKIQRTERGDSAVYLCASSPTPGVDTQYFGPGTRLTVL.